Presented here are 27 T cell receptor beta chains from one specimen sequenced in a study of sequential checkpoint blockade in melanoma. Assay: immunoSEQ multiplex PCR; the TCRdb copy retains only in-frame clones and omits some. The table includes over 5,500 clones, roughly a quarter detected once. Treatment indicated: randomized to nivolumab then ipilimumab (arm A) or the reverse (arm B). The sequenced sample was tumor tissue (inferred from file names), obtained from a patient given nivolumab and ipilimumab in sequence. These receptor sequences come from a human donor with melanoma.

This chain uses TRBV14 with TRBJ2-5; D tentatively reads TRBD1 or TRBD2 (5 bases each). In germline, CDR1 is SGHDN, CDR2 FVKESK. Trimming shortened V by 0 bases and J by 3 bases, and 26 bases separated the two germline ends. The CDR3 extends over 20 amino acids. The CDR3 loop reads CASSQDRRSPDRRGEETQYF. The CDR3 region has the DNA TGTGCCAGCAGCCAAGATCGAAGATCGCCCGATCGGAGAGGGGAAGAGACCCAGTACTTC. Combining the CDR3 with reference TRBV14 and TRBJ2-5 gives the whole variable domain EAGVTQFPSHSVIEKGQTVTLRCDPISGHDNLYWYRRVMGKEIKFLLHFVKESKQDESGMPNNRFLAERTGGTYSTLKVQPAELEDSGVYFCASSQDRRSPDRRGEETQYFGPGTRLLVL.

This clone was seen repeatedly, ten times or more. CDR3 sequence reads: CASSWTSVITDTQYF. The DNA for the CDR3 is TGTGCCAGCAGCTGGACTAGCGTCATCACAGATACGCAGTATTTT. The chain uses TRBV11-3 and TRBJ2-3; 9 bases align to TRBD2. The germline CDR1 and CDR2 sequences are SGHNT and YENEEA. The CDR3 has 15 residues. With 4 bases clipped from V and 2 bases from J, the junction kept 4 bases outside the gene matches.

This clone was observed a handful of times. This chain uses TRBV29-1 with TRBJ2-7, with D hard to call. The CDR3 loop spans 13 amino acids. Per the germline V gene, CDR1 is SQVTM and CDR2 is ANQGSEA. The germline V and J ends were trimmed by 4 bases and 2 bases, with 12 bases remaining between them. CDR3 bases: TGCAGCGTTGCCCTTTTCGACGCCTACGAGCAGTACTTC. Its protein product is CSVALFDAYEQYF.

This clone appeared a few times. The rearrangement joins TRBV10-3 to TRBJ2-7; D is perhaps TRBD1 or TRBD2 (6 bases each). Germline lookup yields CDR1 ENHRY and CDR2 SYGVKD. CDR3 length: 16 residues. Trimming removed 2 bases from V and 3 bases from J, with 17 bases in between. The CDR3, as DNA: TGTGCCATCAGTGAGCCAATTGGGGGGCGGGGCTACGAGCAGTACTTC. Translated: CAISEPIGGRGYEQYF.

This clone came up a few times. This sequence joins TRBV18 and TRBJ2-1, with D perhaps TRBD1 (6 bases). The CDR3 loop spans 14 amino acids. In germline, CDR1 is KGHSH, CDR2 LQKENI. Trimming took off 0 bases at V and 8 bases at J, with 11 bases between the two ends. CDR3 sequence (DNA): TGTGCCAGCTCACCACCCGCCAGGGGCGATGAGCAGTTCTTC. Residues: CASSPPARGDEQFF.

V and J are TRBV18 and TRBJ2-7, with D tentatively TRBD1 (6 bases). The ends were cut back, 4 bases at V and 5 bases at J, with 15 bases in the middle. The germline V gene encodes CDR1 KGHSH and CDR2 LQKENI. CDR3 length equals 14 residues. CDR3 amino acids: CASSQEQGKNEQYF. DNA for the CDR3: TGTGCCAGCTCACAAGAACAGGGCAAAAACGAGCAGTACTTC.

This chain links TRBV19 with TRBJ2-7, with 11 bases matching TRBD2. The germline CDR1 and CDR2 sequences are LNHDA and SQIVND (reference sequence). With V trimmed by 5 bases and J by 3 bases, 6 bases remained unmatched. CDR3 length: 15 amino acids. In DNA form, the CDR3 reads TGTGCCAGTAGTGCTTCCGGGACTAGCGGCTACGAGCAGTACTTC. Amino acid sequence: CASSASGTSGYEQYF.

This clone is medium-sized (0.01 to 0.1%). The chain recombines TRBV28 with TRBJ2-7, with 7 bases aligning to TRBD1. Germline loops: CDR1 MDHEN, CDR2 SYDVKM. This CDR3 is built from 15 residues. Trimming at V came to 6 bases and at J to 2 bases, leaving 10 bases not matched to a gene. As DNA, the CDR3 is TGTGCCAGCAGGGAGAGACAGGGCAAAGCCTACGAGCAGTACTTC. Encoded protein: CASRERQGKAYEQYF.

This chain uses TRBV6-8 with TRBJ2-7, with TRBD2 identical over 9 bases. Germline V CDR1 and CDR2: MNHGY, SAAAGT. The length of the CDR3 is 15 residues. V trimming: 2 bases; J trimming: 5 bases; junction bases outside the gene matches: 7. DNA of the CDR3: TGTGCCAGCAGTTACGCGGGAGGGCCTGGAAACGAGCAGTACTTC. Encoded protein: CASSYAGGPGNEQYF.

This clone was detected only a few times. CDR3 bases: TGTGCCAGCAGCACCCTAGCGGTCAATGAGCAGTTCTTC. It yields the protein CASSTLAVNEQFF. V usage is TRBV9 and J usage is TRBJ2-1, with 7 bases aligning to TRBD2. The CDR3 length is 13 residues. V was pared by 4 bases and J by 6 bases, with 4 bases of the junction left unmatched. Germline V gene lookup returns CDR1 SGDLS and CDR2 YYNGEE.

The V call is TRBV9, the J call TRBJ2-2; 7 nucleotides match TRBD2. V was pared by 0 bases and J by 1 base, with 0 bases of the junction left unmatched. The CDR3 has 15 amino acids. Germline V gene lookup returns CDR1 SGDLS and CDR2 YYNGEE. The CDR3 sequence: CASSVAGGNTGELFF. As DNA, the CDR3 is TGTGCCAGCAGCGTAGCGGGAGGGAACACCGGGGAGCTGTTTTTT.

This clone was seen only a few times. The chain links TRBV6-8 to TRBJ2-1, with 8 bases aligning to TRBD2. Germline loops: CDR1 MNHGY, CDR2 SAAAGT. After removal of 6 bases from V and 7 bases from J, the junction contained 5 bases not matched to a gene. The CDR3 contains 13 residues. The CDR3 nucleotides read TGTGCCAGCAGATCGAGCGGGAGAAATGAGCAGTTCTTC. This sequence encodes CASRSSGRNEQFF.

The rearrangement links TRBV11-3 to TRBJ1-1; TRBD1 aligns across 11 bases. There are 15 residues in the CDR3. Germline V gene lookup returns CDR1 SGHNT and CDR2 YENEEA. The junction had 3 bases not matched to a gene; V was cut back by 2 bases and J by 4 bases. The CDR3 DNA reads TGTGCCAGCAGCTTACTGGGACAGGGGGTCACTGAAGCTTTCTTT. Protein: CASSLLGQGVTEAFF.

This clone was seen only a few times. This chain connects TRBV30 to TRBJ2-3, with 11 bases identical to TRBD2. Trimming cost V 5 bases and J 0 bases; bases outside gene matches: 7. Germline V CDR1 and CDR2: GTSNPN, SVGIG (reference sequence). The CDR3 has 16 amino acids. The CDR3 sequence: CAWYTSGSISTDTQYF. The DNA of the CDR3 is TGTGCCTGGTACACTAGCGGGAGCATTAGCACAGATACGCAGTATTTT.

At least ten counts were recorded for this clone. The V and J genes are TRBV11-3 and TRBJ1-2; TRBD1 aligns across 8 bases. The CDR3 has 15 amino acids. CDR1 is SGHNT and CDR2 is YENEEA in the germline V gene. The trim removed 7 bases at V and 4 bases at J, leaving 11 bases unmatched. CDR3 in DNA: TGTGCCAGCACGGAACAGGGGGTGCCTCGCTATGGCTACACCTTC. It encodes CASTEQGVPRYGYTF.

This rearrangement joins TRBV28 to TRBJ2-7, with 11 bases aligning to TRBD1. The CDR3 spans 17 residues. V dropped 1 base and J dropped 2; count of bases not matched to a gene: 7. Germline V gene data show CDR1 as MDHEN and CDR2 as SYDVKM. CDR3 DNA sequence: TGTGCCAGCAGTTTATTAGGACAGGGGGCGAAGGCCTACGAGCAGTACTTC. Amino acid sequence: CASSLLGQGAKAYEQYF.

This clone was picked up a small number of times. V and J are TRBV4-1 and TRBJ2-5; 11 bases are shared with TRBD2. Germline V gene sequence: CDR1 MGHRA, CDR2 YSYEKL. V was clipped by 1 base and J by 1 base; unmatched bases: 8. This CDR3 has 18 residues. The DNA for the CDR3 is TGCGCCAGCAGCCAAGCAATCCTAGCGGGAGGAAGCCAAGAGACCCAGTACTTC. Translated: CASSQAILAGGSQETQYF.

The genes are TRBV6-8 and TRBJ1-1; tentatively, D is TRBD1 (5 bases). CDR1 is MNHGY and CDR2 is SAAAGT in the germline V gene. The CDR3 is 15 amino acids. V lost 8 bases to trimming and J lost 1 base, with 17 bases between them. This chain's CDR3 is CASPLGGDRNTEAFF. The CDR3 DNA reads as TGTGCCAGCCCCCTGGGGGGGGATAGGAACACTGAAGCTTTCTTT.

This clone was recorded at least ten times. CDR3 sequence reads: CASSPGWQPYGYTF. CDR3 in DNA: TGTGCCAGCAGCCCAGGGTGGCAACCCTATGGCTACACCTTC. This sequence joins TRBV11-3 and TRBJ1-2; D might be TRBD1 (5 bases). Trimming shortened V by 5 bases and J by 4 bases, and 14 bases separated the two germline ends. The CDR3 length is 14 residues. Germline CDR1 and CDR2: SGHNT and YENEEA.

This clone has a count of ten or more. This chain joins TRBV11-3 and TRBJ1-2; the match to TRBD1 covers 8 bases. After removal of 0 bases from V and 8 bases from J, the junction contained 5 bases not matched to a gene. The V gene's germline CDR1 is SGHNT and CDR2 YENEEA. The CDR3 contains 14 residues. The CDR3 nucleotides are TGTGCCAGCAGCTTAGACCGGGCAGGGGGCGGCTACACCTTC. This sequence encodes CASSLDRAGGGYTF. Full variable domain (rest looked up from reference TRBV11-3 and TRBJ1-2): EAGVVQSPRYKIIEKKQPVAFWCNPISGHNTLYWYLQNLGQGPELLIRYENEEAVDDSQLPKDRFSAERLKGVDSTLKIQPAELGDSAVYLCASSLDRAGGGYTFGSGTRLTVV.

This chain connects TRBV28 to TRBJ1-5, with unresolved D. Germline loops: CDR1 MDHEN, CDR2 SYDVKM. Deletions cut 4 bases from V and 4 bases from J, with 11 bases between. The CDR3 covers 14 residues. CDR3 residues: CASSSPAENQPQHF. In nucleotides, the CDR3 is TGTGCCAGCAGTTCTCCAGCCGAGAATCAGCCCCAGCATTTT.

The chain joins TRBV29-1 to TRBJ2-3; 9 positions match TRBD1. This CDR3 region has 14 residues. Germline values: CDR1 SQVTM, CDR2 ANQGSEA. The ends lost 3 bases at V and 4 bases at J; junction bases unmatched: 5. The CDR3 DNA reads as TGCAGCGTTGAGGGACAGGGCCTTTCAGATACGCAGTATTTT. This encodes CSVEGQGLSDTQYF.

This chain connects TRBV15 to TRBJ1-1; D may be TRBD1 (5 bases). Germline lookup yields CDR1 LNHNV and CDR2 YYDKDF (reference sequence). V lost 5 bases to trimming and J lost 7 bases, with 20 bases between them. The CDR3 totals 15 residues. The CDR3 nucleotides are TGTGCCACCAGCGCCAGAACAGGAACTCAACTTGAAGCTTTCTTT. Amino acids: CATSARTGTQLEAFF.

V and J are TRBV28 and TRBJ2-1; tentative D call: TRBD1 (6 bases). CDR3 length: 13 amino acids. The V gene lost 8 bases and the J gene lost 10 bases, with 18 bases spanning the gap. Germline V CDR1 and CDR2: MDHEN, SYDVKM. DNA of the CDR3: TGTGCCAGCCGAAAAACAGGGAAGGACGAGCAGTTCTTC. Translation: CASRKTGKDEQFF.

The CDR3 loop reads CASSLDRTLNQPQHF. The CDR3 coding sequence is TGTGCCAGCAGCTTAGACCGGACACTTAATCAGCCCCAGCATTTT. The chain recombines TRBV11-3 with TRBJ1-5; a possible D gene is TRBD1 (5 bases). The CDR3 extends over 15 amino acids. CDR1 SGHNT and CDR2 YENEEA come from the germline V gene. Trimming cost V 0 bases and J 4 bases, with 10 bases left between them. The variable domain in full, with the rest retrieved from reference TRBV11-3 and TRBJ1-5, is EAGVVQSPRYKIIEKKQPVAFWCNPISGHNTLYWYLQNLGQGPELLIRYENEEAVDDSQLPKDRFSAERLKGVDSTLKIQPAELGDSAVYLCASSLDRTLNQPQHFGDGTRLSIL.

The chain links TRBV19 to TRBJ1-5; the D gene is possibly TRBD1 (6 bases). Trimming left V 4 bases short and J 4 bases short, with 14 bases between. The length of the CDR3 is 15 residues. Germline V gene sequence: CDR1 LNHDA, CDR2 SQIVND (reference sequence). In DNA form, the CDR3 reads TGTGCCAGTAGTAGTAGTTGGCAGGGGAATCAGCCCCAGCATTTT. This encodes CASSSSWQGNQPQHF.

CDR3 DNA sequence: TGCGCCAGCAGCCCGGGACTAGCGGGAGACGGGGTCGAGCAGTACTTC. The encoded protein is CASSPGLAGDGVEQYF. The genes are TRBV5-1 and TRBJ2-7, with TRBD2 matching over 14 bases. The CDR3 runs to 16 residues. Trimming cost V 4 bases and J 6 bases; bases outside gene matches: 9. CDR1 is SGHRS, CDR2 YFSETQ, per germline.